The present T cell receptor beta chain was sequenced within a study of memory CD4+ T cells and cytomegalovirus serostatus. Study-level points and caveats: The CMV-associated TCR signature appears largely within the CD4+ memory repertoire.

This CDR3 has 17 amino acids. Germline loops: CDR1 MGHRA, CDR2 YSYEKL. Between the trimmed V and J ends, which lost 0 bases and 6 bases, there was a span of 21 bases. TCRdb's copy holds only in-frame clones and misses some; the assay was immunoSEQ multiplex PCR. Counted here are about 42,000 clones, just under 80% occurring once; the ten biggest clones make up around 0.6%. Points on this clone: The antigen remains unidentified.

Single viable CD3+CD4+CD8-CD45RO+ cells were sorted as the memory CD4+ T cells. Source material: memory CD4+ T cells from blood. V usage is TRBV4-1 and J usage is TRBJ2-7; perhaps D is TRBD1 or TRBD2 (5 bases each). This TCR was recovered from an adult in good health and CMV-seronegative. In DNA form, the CDR3 reads TGCGCCAGCAGCCAAGATTCTCAAGGGGCCAATGAGGGCGAGCAGTACTTC. Translating gives CASSQDSQGANEGEQYF.